The 18 T cell receptor beta chains given below trace back to one sample, sequenced in a study of cytomegalovirus exposure and HLA in healthy donors (dated 2017 in TCRdb). Preparation of the library involved the immunoSEQ multiplex PCR assay. The multiplex PCR relied on a mix of 60 forward primers for TCR Vbeta segments and 13 reverse primers for TCR Jbeta segments. TCRdb provides this immuneACCESS table in a form limited to in-frame rearrangements. Some clones are lacking; in checked studies, under half of them reflect an unresolved V gene, and why the rest are absent is not known. The data table for this sample lists 50,000 to 75,000 clones. Together, the top ten hold over 2% of the sample. The specimen sequenced was PBMCs. Receptors originate from a woman between 18 and 29 years old in good health and CMV-seronegative.

The gene calls are TRBV7-9 and TRBJ2-7, with D possibly TRBD1 on 6 matching bases. Deletions cut 2 bases from V and 3 bases from J, with 8 bases between. CDR1 is SEHNR and CDR2 is FQNEAQ in the germline V gene (reference sequence). The CDR3 sequence is 13 residues long. In DNA, the CDR3 is TGTGCCAGCAGCTTAAGGGGGATCTACGAGCAGTACTTC. Residues: CASSLRGIYEQYF. Filled out from reference TRBV7-9 and TRBJ2-7, the complete variable domain reads DTGVSQNPRHKITKRGQNVTFRCDPISEHNRLYWYRQTLGQGPEFLTYFQNEAQLEKSRLLSDRFSAERPKGSFSTLEIQRTEQGDSAMYLCASSLRGIYEQYFGPGTRLTVT.

The chain recombines TRBV4-1 with TRBJ2-5, with D perhaps matching TRBD1 (5 bases). V was clipped by 4 bases and J by 7 bases, with 16 bases between them. The CDR3 has 14 residues. From germline, CDR1 is MGHRA and CDR2 YSYEKL. DNA for the CDR3: TGCGCCAGCAGCCGTGTTAAGGGGATGGCGACCCAGTACTTC. It specifies CASSRVKGMATQYF.

For the CDR3, the DNA is TGTGCCAGCAGCTTAGCGTTGGGCAGGTATAGCAATCAGCCCCAGCATTTT. Translated: CASSLALGRYSNQPQHF. This sequence joins TRBV7-8 and TRBJ1-5; D gene ambiguous. The CDR3 is 17 amino acids. Trimming cost V 0 bases and J 0 bases, with 12 bases left between them. CDR1 and CDR2 (germline): SGHVS, FQNEAQ.

The chain joins TRBV7-9 to TRBJ1-5, with D possibly being TRBD1 (6 bases). Germline lookup yields CDR1 SEHNR and CDR2 FQNEAQ (reference sequence). The CDR3 sequence is 17 residues long. V was clipped by 4 bases and J by 5 bases, with 21 bases between them. In nucleotides, the CDR3 is TGTGCCAGCAGCTCCTCCTGGGGGGGGCCCGCGGATCAGCCCCAGCATTTT. Its translation is CASSSSWGGPADQPQHF.

This chain links TRBV6-1 with TRBJ1-5; D remains unclear. Trimming stripped 2 bases from V and 0 bases from J, with 8 bases between. The V gene's germline CDR1 is MNHNS and CDR2 SASEGT. The CDR3 has 15 amino acids. This chain's CDR3 is CASSELVSSNQPQHF. CDR3 nucleotides: TGTGCCAGCAGTGAATTGGTCAGTAGCAATCAGCCCCAGCATTTT.

V is TRBV7-9 and J is TRBJ2-1; D is unresolved. The CDR3 is 17 amino acids. V was shortened by 0 bases and J by 4 bases, with 16 bases between the two germline ends. Germline values: CDR1 SEHNR, CDR2 FQNEAQ (reference sequence). CDR3 amino acids: CASSLALHLTDYNEQFF. CDR3 DNA: TGTGCCAGCAGCTTAGCGCTACACCTAACAGATTACAATGAGCAGTTCTTC. Full variable domain (remainder filled in from reference TRBV7-9 and TRBJ2-1): DTGVSQNPRHKITKRGQNVTFRCDPISEHNRLYWYRQTLGQGPEFLTYFQNEAQLEKSRLLSDRFSAERPKGSFSTLEIQRTEQGDSAMYLCASSLALHLTDYNEQFFGPGTRLTVL.

This sequence joins TRBV7-9 and TRBJ1-2, with D uncertain. Trimming shortened V by 7 bases and J by 1 base, and 16 bases separated the two germline ends. Germline CDR1 is SEHNR and CDR2 is FQNEAQ (reference sequence). The CDR3 sequence is 15 residues long. CDR3: CASTPSGGFNYGYTF. CDR3 coding DNA: TGTGCCAGCACCCCGTCGGGAGGGTTTAACTATGGCTACACCTTC.

The chain uses TRBV7-6 and TRBJ1-4; D not resolved. Germline V lookup: CDR1 SGHVS, CDR2 FNYEAQ. The CDR3 covers 14 residues. The V and J ends lost 4 bases and 6 bases respectively, with 12 bases between them. CDR3: CASSSLRSDEKLFF. The CDR3, as DNA: TGTGCCAGCAGCTCCCTTCGATCGGATGAAAAACTGTTTTTT. The entire variable domain, with the rest obtained from reference TRBV7-6 and TRBJ1-4, is as follows: GAGVSQSPRYKVTKRGQDVALRCDPISGHVSLYWYRQALGQGPEFLTYFNYEAQQDKSGLPNDRFSAERPEGSISTLTIQRTEQRDSAMYRCASSSLRSDEKLFFGSGTQLSVL.

The chain recombines TRBV6-6 with TRBJ2-7, with 8 bases identical to TRBD2. V was clipped by 6 bases and J by 3 bases; unmatched bases: 10. The germline V gene encodes CDR1 MNHNY and CDR2 SVGAGI (reference sequence). This CDR3 is built from 15 residues. In DNA form, the CDR3 reads TGTGCCAGCAGAAACGGGGGGGGAGGGAACTACGAGCAGTACTTC. Translation: CASRNGGGGNYEQYF.

The chain employs TRBV18 and TRBJ2-7, with 7 bases lining up with TRBD1. From germline, CDR1 is KGHSH and CDR2 LQKENI. Trimming took 4 bases from V and 7 from J; bases not matched to a gene: 4. This CDR3 has 12 amino acids. The CDR3 spells CASSRRQGEQYF. The CDR3 DNA follows: TGTGCCAGCTCACGACGACAGGGAGAGCAGTACTTC.

The chain couples TRBV28 to TRBJ2-2; D is perhaps TRBD1 (6 bases). In germline, CDR1 is MDHEN, CDR2 SYDVKM. CDR3 length equals 15 residues. Trimming took off 2 bases at V and 4 bases at J, with 11 bases between the two ends. CDR3 sequence reads: CASSLLGAGTGELFF. CDR3 nucleotides: TGTGCCAGCAGTTTACTGGGGGCTGGCACCGGGGAGCTGTTTTTT.

The chain carries TRBV4-1 and TRBJ2-5; TRBD2 matches 10 bases. The V gene's germline CDR1 is MGHRA and CDR2 YSYEKL. The CDR3 covers 19 residues. J was trimmed by 5 bases and V by 2 bases; bases with no gene match: 17. The CDR3 sequence is CASSQYSGGLRREVETQYF. The CDR3 DNA follows: TGCGCCAGCAGCCAATATAGCGGGGGGCTCCGGAGGGAGGTGGAGACCCAGTACTTC.

Written as DNA, the CDR3 is TGTGCCAGCAAGCGGGGGGCGAGCTCCTACAATGAGCAGTTCTTC. Translating it yields CASKRGASSYNEQFF. The V and J genes are TRBV28 and TRBJ2-1, with TRBD2 identical over 9 bases. CDR3 length: 15 residues. The V gene's germline CDR1 is MDHEN and CDR2 SYDVKM. Trimming at V came to 7 bases and at J to 0 bases, leaving 4 bases not matched to a gene.

The chain carries TRBV18 and TRBJ1-4; weak D call: TRBD1 (5 bases). The CDR3 sequence is 16 residues long. The germline V and J ends were trimmed by 5 bases and 5 bases, with 18 bases remaining between them. Germline values: CDR1 KGHSH, CDR2 LQKENI. CDR3 in amino acids: CASSRAGWQENEKLFF. CDR3 sequence (DNA): TGTGCCAGCTCAAGGGCAGGGTGGCAGGAAAATGAAAAACTGTTTTTT.

V is TRBV6-5 and J is TRBJ2-7, with a weak D call TRBD1 (6 bases). This CDR3 has 14 residues. The V and J ends lost 5 bases and 0 bases respectively, with 11 bases between them. Germline V CDR1 and CDR2: MNHEY, SVGAGI. CDR3 amino acids: CASSANRDSYEQYF. CDR3 nucleotide sequence: TGTGCCAGCAGTGCTAACAGGGACTCCTACGAGCAGTACTTC.

Turning to this clone: An end of the junction differs from the germline gene, which may be a read error. The V call is TRBV27, the J call TRBJ2-1; TRBD2 matches 7 bases. This CDR3 is 15 amino acids long. From germline, CDR1 is MNHEY and CDR2 SMNVEV (reference sequence). This chain's CDR3 is CASSTGRASDNEQFF. The CDR3 nucleotides read TGTGCCAGCAGTACTGGGAGGGCCTCCGACAATGAGCAGTTCTTC.

The gene calls are TRBV5-1 and TRBJ1-2, with a weak D call TRBD1 (6 bases). V gave up 2 bases and J gave up 4 bases, with 15 bases separating them. The germline V gene encodes CDR1 SGHRS and CDR2 YFSETQ. The CDR3 runs to 15 residues. The CDR3 here is CASSLATGTTYGYTF. CDR3 DNA sequence: TGCGCCAGCAGCTTAGCGACCGGGACAACCTATGGCTACACCTTC.

The J gene is TRBJ1-4, the V gene TRBV19, with unresolved D. The germline V gene encodes CDR1 LNHDA and CDR2 SQIVND (reference sequence). This CDR3 is 15 amino acids long. V lost 3 bases and J 5 bases, leaving 13 bases between the germline ends. CDR3 residues: CASSITGSQNEKLFF. The CDR3 DNA reads as TGTGCCAGTAGTATCACGGGTTCCCAAAATGAAAAACTGTTTTTT.